One T cell receptor (beta chain) is described in this entry. The V gene's germline CDR1 is SEHNR and CDR2 FQNEAQ (reference sequence). The V and J ends lost 1 base and 0 bases respectively, with 9 bases between them. The CDR3 has 15 amino acids. The data belong to a study of cytomegalovirus exposure and HLA in healthy donors. Researchers ran the PCR with 60 Vbeta and 13 Jbeta primers. Clones were read by immunoSEQ multiplex PCR, and TCRdb kept only the in-frame ones, dropping some. Counted here are approximately 100,000 clones, over 60% occurring once; the ten biggest clones make up over 9.5%. Sequenced material: PBMCs. The chain employs TRBV7-9 and TRBJ1-2, with D uncertain. This TCR was recovered from a man aged 35 to 55 in good health and CMV-seropositive. CDR3 loop: CASSLGASPNYGYTF. CDR3 DNA: TGTGCCAGCAGCTTAGGGGCCAGTCCTAACTATGGCTACACCTTC.